This TCR beta chain was documented in a study of radiation and T cells in renal cell carcinoma. The germline CDR1 and CDR2 sequences are SGHTA and FQGNSA. CDR3 length: 12 residues. Between the trimmed V and J ends, which lost 5 bases and 16 bases, there was a span of 15 bases. This table comes from immunoSEQ multiplex PCR, and its TCRdb copy is limited to in-frame clones, with some not included. The sample carries about 16,000 clones, approximately 58% recorded once. Documented treatment: treatment-naive control, cytoreductive nephrectomy. Control tumors came from a handful of females and 11 males, aged roughly 40 to 82. In the case of this clone: Its antigen remains unknown.

The study's findings and limits: In nephrectomy-only tumors, top 100 clonotypes averaged approximately 40%, versus approximately 54% irradiated. Dominant CDR3 motifs occupied more repertoire in irradiated than control tumors.

This specimen consisted of tumor tissue, obtained from a patient whose treatment was nephrectomy without radiotherapy. The V call is TRBV7-2, the J call TRBJ1-6; no firm D call. The source is a man aged 40-55 years with renal cell carcinoma. The CDR3 DNA is TGTGCCAGCAGCCACCCCCTAACCGGTCTCCACTTT. It specifies CASSHPLTGLHF.